This TCR beta chain was identified in a study of vaccination and CD4 T cells after COVID-19. Study-wide context: Collection of post-COVID samples occurred a median 101 days after diagnosis, spanning a range of 35 to 161. Stimulation used overlapping spike peptides from SARS-CoV-2, HCoV-NL63, HCoV-OC43 and HCoV-229E. Controls used CEFX viral epitopes (positive), HIV-1 Nef peptides (negative), or no peptide.

V lost 3 bases and J lost 6, with 11 bases in between. Looked up from germline, CDR1 is SGHAT and CDR2 is FQNNGV. The CDR3 sequence is 13 residues long. As to treatment: roughly 10-day PBMC culture with coronavirus spike peptide pools or control peptides (ViraFEST assay). With the Oncomine TCR Beta short-read assay, DNA from cultured CD4+ T cells was sequenced. TCRdb independently ran MiXCR on the PCR reads; one entry per CDR3 protein. The table shows over 11,000 distinct CDR3 sequences, with about 51% occurring only once. A note on this clonotype: No antigen is known for it.

Sequencing input: CD4+ T cells from blood, cultured in vitro. The sequence derives from a human donor who had recovered from COVID-19. The chain carries TRBV11-2 and TRBJ2-5; TRBD1 is a possible D gene (6 bases). CDR3 in DNA: TGTGCCAGCAGCTTGAACAGGGTCCAGACCCAGTACTTC. Translation: CASSLNRVQTQYF. The full variable domain, completed using reference TRBV11-2 and TRBJ2-5, is EAGVAQSPRYKIIEKRQSVAFWCNPISGHATLYWYQQILGQGPKLLIQFQNNGVVDDSQLPKDRFSAERLKGVDSTLKIQPAKLEDSAVYLCASSLNRVQTQYFGPGTRLLVL.